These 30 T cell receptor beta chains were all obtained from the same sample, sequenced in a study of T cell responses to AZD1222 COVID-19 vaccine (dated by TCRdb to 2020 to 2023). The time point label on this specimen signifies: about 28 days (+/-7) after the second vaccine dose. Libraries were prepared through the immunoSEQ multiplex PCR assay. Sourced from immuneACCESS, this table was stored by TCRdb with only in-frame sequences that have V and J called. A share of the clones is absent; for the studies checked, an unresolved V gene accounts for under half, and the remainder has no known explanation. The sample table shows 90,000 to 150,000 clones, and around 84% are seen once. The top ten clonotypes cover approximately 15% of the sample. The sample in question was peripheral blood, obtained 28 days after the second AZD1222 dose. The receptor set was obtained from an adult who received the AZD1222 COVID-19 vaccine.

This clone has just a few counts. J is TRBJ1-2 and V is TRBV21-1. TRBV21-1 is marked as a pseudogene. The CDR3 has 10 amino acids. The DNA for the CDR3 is TGTGCCAGCAGGATCAGCGGCTACACCTTC. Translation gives CASRISGYTF.

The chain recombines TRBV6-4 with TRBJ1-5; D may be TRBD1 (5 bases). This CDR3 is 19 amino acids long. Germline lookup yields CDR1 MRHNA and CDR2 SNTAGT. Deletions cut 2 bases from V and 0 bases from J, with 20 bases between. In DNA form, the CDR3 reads TGTGCCAGCAGTGACCGTGTCTCTAGACAGAGCTATAGCAATCAGCCCCAGCATTTT. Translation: CASSDRVSRQSYSNQPQHF.

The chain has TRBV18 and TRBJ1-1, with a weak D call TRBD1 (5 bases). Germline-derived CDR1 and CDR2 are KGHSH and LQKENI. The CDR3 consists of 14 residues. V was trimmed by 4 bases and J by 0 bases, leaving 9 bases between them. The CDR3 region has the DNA TGTGCCAGCTCACAACAGGACATGAACACTGAAGCTTTCTTT. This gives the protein CASSQQDMNTEAFF.

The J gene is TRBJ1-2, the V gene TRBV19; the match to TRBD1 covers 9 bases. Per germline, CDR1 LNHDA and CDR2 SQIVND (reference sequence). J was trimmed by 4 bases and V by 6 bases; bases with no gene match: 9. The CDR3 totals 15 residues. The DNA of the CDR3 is TGTGCCAGTAGCCTTCAAACAGGGGGCACCTATGGCTACACCTTC. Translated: CASSLQTGGTYGYTF.

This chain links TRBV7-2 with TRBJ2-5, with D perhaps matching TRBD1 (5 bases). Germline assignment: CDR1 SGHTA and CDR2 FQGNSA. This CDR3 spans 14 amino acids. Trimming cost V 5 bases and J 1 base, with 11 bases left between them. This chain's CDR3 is CASSAGQSQETQYF. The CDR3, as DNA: TGTGCCAGCAGCGCCGGACAAAGCCAAGAGACCCAGTACTTC.

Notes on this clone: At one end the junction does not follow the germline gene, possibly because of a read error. The CDR3 DNA reads TGCAGCGTGGAAGGCGACAGGGCAGGGTTCTATGGCTACACCTTC. It codes for CSVEGDRAGFYGYTF. V and J are TRBV29-1 and TRBJ1-2, with TRBD1 matching over 7 bases. The CDR3 runs to 15 residues. CDR1 is SQVTM and CDR2 is ANQGSEA in the germline V gene.

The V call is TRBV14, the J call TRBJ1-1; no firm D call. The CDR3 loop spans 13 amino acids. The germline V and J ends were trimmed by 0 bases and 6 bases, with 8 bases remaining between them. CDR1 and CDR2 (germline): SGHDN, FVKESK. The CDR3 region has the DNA TGTGCCAGCAGCCAAGATTCTCTGTCTGAAGCTTTCTTT. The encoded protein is CASSQDSLSEAFF.

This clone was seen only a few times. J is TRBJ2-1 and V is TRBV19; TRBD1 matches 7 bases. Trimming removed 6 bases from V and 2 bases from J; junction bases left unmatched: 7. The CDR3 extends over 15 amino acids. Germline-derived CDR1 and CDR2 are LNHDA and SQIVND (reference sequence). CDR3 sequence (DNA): TGTGCCAGTAGCACCGACAGGGCAGCCTACAATGAGCAGTTCTTC. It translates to CASSTDRAAYNEQFF. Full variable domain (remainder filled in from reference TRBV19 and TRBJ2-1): DGGITQSPKYLFRKEGQNVTLSCEQNLNHDAMYWYRQDPGQGLRLIYYSQIVNDFQKGDIAEGYSVSREKKESFPLTVTSAQKNPTAFYLCASSTDRAAYNEQFFGPGTRLTVL.

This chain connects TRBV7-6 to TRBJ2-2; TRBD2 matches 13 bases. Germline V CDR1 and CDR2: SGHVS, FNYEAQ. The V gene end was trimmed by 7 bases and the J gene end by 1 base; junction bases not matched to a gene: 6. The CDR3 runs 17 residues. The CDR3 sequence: CASTRTSGGVNTGELFF. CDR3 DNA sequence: TGTGCCAGCACCCGGACTAGCGGGGGAGTGAACACCGGGGAGCTGTTTTTT.

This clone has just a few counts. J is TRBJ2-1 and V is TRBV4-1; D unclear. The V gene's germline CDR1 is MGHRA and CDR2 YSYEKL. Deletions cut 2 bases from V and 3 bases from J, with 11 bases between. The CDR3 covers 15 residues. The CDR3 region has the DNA TGCGCCAGCAGCCAATCCCCCCCTGGCTACAATGAGCAGTTCTTC. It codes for CASSQSPPGYNEQFF.

The CDR3 nucleotides read TGCGCCAGCAGCCAAGTAGTAACAGGGATCTATGGCTACACCTTC. Its protein is CASSQVVTGIYGYTF. The chain employs TRBV4-3 and TRBJ1-2; tentatively, D is TRBD1 (6 bases). The germline V and J ends were trimmed by 1 base and 4 bases, with 13 bases remaining between them. Per the germline V gene, CDR1 is LGHNA and CDR2 is YSLEER. The CDR3 spans 15 residues.

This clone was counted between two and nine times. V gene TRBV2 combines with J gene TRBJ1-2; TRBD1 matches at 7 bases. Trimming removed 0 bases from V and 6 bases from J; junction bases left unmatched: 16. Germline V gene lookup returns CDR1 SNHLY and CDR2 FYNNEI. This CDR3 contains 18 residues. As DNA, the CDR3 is TGTGCCAGCAGTGAAGCTTTAACATTTTCGCAGGGGGTACATGGCTACACCTTC. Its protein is CASSEALTFSQGVHGYTF.

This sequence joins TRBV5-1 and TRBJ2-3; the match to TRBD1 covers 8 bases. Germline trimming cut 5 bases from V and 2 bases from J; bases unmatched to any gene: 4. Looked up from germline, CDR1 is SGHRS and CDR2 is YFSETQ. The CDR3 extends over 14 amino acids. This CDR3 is CASRVQGATDTQYF. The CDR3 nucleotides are TGCGCCAGCAGAGTCCAGGGGGCCACAGATACGCAGTATTTT.

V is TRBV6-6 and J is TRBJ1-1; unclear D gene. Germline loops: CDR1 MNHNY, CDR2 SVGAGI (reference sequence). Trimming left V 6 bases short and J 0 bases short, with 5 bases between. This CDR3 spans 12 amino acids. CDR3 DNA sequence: TGTGCCAGCAGCGGCATGAACACTGAAGCTTTCTTT. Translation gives CASSGMNTEAFF.

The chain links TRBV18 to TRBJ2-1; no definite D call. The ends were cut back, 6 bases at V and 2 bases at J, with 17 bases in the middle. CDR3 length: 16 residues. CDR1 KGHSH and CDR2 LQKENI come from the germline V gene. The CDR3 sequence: CASSRSREFPYNEQFF. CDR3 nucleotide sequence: TGTGCCAGCTCGCGATCTAGGGAATTTCCCTACAATGAGCAGTTCTTC.

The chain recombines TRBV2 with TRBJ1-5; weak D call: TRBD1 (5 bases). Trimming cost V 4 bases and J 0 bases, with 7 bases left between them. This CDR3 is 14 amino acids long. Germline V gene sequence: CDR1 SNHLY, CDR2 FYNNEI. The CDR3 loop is CASSGDYSNQPQHF. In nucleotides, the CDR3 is TGTGCCAGCAGTGGGGACTATAGCAATCAGCCCCAGCATTTT.

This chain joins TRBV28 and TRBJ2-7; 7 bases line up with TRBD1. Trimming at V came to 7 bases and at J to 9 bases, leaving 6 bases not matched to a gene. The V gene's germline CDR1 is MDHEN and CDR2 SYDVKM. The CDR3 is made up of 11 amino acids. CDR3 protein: CASNTGVVQYF. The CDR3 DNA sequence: TGTGCCAGCAATACAGGGGTGGTGCAGTACTTC.

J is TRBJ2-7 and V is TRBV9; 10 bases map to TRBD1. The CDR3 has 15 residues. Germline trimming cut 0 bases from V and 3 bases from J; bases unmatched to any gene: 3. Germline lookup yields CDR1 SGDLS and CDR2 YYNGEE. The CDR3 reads CASSVGDRGFYEQYF. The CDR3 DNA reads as TGTGCCAGCAGCGTAGGGGACAGGGGCTTCTACGAGCAGTACTTC.

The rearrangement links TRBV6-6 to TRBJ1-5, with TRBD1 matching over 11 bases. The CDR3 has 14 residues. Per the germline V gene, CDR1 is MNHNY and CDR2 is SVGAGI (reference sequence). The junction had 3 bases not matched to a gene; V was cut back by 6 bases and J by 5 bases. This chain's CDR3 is CASRDRGLYQPQHF. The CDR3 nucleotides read TGTGCCAGCAGGGACAGGGGGCTTTATCAGCCCCAGCATTTT.

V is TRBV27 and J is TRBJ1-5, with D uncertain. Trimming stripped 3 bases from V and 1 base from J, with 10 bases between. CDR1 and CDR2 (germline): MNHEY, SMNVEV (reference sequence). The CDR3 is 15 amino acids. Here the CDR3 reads CASSFGLGSNQPQHF. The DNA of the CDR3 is TGTGCCAGCAGTTTCGGGTTAGGGAGCAATCAGCCCCAGCATTTT.

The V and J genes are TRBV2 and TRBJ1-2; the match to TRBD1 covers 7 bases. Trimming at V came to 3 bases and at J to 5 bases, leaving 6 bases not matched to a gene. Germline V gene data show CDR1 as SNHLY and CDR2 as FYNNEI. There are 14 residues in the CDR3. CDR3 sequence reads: CASSDMEGAYGYTF. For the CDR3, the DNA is TGTGCCAGCAGTGATATGGAGGGGGCGTATGGCTACACCTTC.

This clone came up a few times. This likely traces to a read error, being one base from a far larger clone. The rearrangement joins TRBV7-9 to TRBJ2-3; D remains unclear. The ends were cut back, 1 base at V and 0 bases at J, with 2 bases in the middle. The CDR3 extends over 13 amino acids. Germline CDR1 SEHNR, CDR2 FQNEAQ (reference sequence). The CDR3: CASSLDSTDTQYF. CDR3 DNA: TGTGCCAGCAGCTTAGACAGCACAGATACGCAGTATTTT.

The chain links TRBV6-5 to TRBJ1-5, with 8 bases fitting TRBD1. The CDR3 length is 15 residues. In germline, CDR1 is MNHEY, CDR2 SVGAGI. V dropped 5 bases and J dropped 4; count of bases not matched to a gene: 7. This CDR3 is CASSRTGPWNQPQHF. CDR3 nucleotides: TGTGCCAGCAGTCGGACAGGGCCATGGAATCAGCCCCAGCATTTT.

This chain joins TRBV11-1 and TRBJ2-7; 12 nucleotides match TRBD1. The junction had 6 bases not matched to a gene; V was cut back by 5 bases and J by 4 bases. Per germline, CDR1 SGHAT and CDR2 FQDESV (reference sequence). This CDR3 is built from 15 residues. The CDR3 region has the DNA TGTGCCAGCAGCCCTGGGACAGGGGGCGTGTACGAGCAGTACTTC. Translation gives CASSPGTGGVYEQYF.

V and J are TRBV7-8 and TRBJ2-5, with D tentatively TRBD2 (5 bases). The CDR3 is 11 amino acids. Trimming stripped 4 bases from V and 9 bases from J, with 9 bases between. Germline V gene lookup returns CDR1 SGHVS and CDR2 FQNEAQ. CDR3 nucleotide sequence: TGTGCCAGCAGCTCTCAGAGGGCCCAGTACTTC. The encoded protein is CASSSQRAQYF.

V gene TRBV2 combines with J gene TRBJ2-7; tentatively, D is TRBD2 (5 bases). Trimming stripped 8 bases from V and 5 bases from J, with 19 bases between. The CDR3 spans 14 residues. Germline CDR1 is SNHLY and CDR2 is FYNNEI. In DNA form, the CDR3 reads TGTGCCAGCTTCCCCCTCCGGGGTAGGAACGAGCAGTACTTC. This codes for CASFPLRGRNEQYF.

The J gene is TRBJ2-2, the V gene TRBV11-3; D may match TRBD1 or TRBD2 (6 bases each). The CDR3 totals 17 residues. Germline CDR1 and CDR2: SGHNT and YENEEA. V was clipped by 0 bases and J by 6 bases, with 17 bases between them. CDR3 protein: CASSLDQGSGGSGELFF. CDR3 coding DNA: TGTGCCAGCAGCTTAGATCAAGGATCCGGGGGCTCCGGGGAGCTGTTTTTT.

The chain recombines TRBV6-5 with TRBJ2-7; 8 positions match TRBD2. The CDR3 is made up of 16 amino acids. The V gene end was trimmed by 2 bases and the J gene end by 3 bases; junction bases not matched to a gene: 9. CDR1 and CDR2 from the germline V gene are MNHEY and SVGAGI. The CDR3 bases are TGTGCCAGCAGTTACACCCCGGGACTAGGCTTCTACGAGCAGTACTTC. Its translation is CASSYTPGLGFYEQYF.

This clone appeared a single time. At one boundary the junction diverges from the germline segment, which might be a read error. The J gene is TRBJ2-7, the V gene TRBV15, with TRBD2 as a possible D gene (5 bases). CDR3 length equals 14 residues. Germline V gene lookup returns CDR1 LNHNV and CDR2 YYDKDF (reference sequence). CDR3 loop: CATGRGGTSYEQYF. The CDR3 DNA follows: TGTGCCACCGGCAGAGGAGGTACCTCCTACGAGCAGTACTTC.

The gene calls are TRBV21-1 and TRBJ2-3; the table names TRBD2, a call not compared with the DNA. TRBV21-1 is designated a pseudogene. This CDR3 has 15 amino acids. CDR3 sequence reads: CASSSSFSGTDTQYF. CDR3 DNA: TGTGCCAGCAGCTCCTCATTTAGTGGCACAGATACGCAGTATTTT.